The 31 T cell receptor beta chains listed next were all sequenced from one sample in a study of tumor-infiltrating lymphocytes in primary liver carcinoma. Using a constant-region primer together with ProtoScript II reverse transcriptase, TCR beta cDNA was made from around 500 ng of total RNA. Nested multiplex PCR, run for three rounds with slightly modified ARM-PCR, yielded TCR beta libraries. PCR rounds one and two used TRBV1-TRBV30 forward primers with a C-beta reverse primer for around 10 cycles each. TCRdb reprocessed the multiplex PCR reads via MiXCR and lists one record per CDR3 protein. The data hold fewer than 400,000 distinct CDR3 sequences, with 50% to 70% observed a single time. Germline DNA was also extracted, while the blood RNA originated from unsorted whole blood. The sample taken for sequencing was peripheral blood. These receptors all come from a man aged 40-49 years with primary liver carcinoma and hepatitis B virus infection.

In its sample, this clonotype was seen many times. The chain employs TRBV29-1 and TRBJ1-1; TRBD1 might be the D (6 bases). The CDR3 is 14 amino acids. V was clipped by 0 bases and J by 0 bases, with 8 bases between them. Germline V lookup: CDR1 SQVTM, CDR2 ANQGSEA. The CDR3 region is CSVEDRGMNTEAFF. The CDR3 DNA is TGCAGCGTTGAAGACAGGGGCATGAACACTGAAGCTTTCTTT.

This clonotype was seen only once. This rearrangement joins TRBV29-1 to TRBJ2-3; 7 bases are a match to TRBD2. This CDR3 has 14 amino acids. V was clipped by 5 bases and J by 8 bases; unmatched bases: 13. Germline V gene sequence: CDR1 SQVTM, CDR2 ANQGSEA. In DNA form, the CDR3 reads TGCAGCGTTTGGGGAGGGGTCGTAGCCGGTACGCAGTATTTT. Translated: CSVWGGVVAGTQYF.

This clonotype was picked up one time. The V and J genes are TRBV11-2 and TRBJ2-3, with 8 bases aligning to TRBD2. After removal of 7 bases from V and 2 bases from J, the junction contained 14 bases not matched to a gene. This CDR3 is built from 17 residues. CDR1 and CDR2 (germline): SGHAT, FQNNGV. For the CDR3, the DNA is TGTGCCAGCACTTTAGATCAGATAGCGGGATACACAGATACGCAGTATTTT. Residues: CASTLDQIAGYTDTQYF. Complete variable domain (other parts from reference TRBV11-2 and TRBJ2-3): EAGVAQSPRYKIIEKRQSVAFWCNPISGHATLYWYQQILGQGPKLLIQFQNNGVVDDSQLPKDRFSAERLKGVDSTLKIQPAKLEDSAVYLCASTLDQIAGYTDTQYFGPGTRLTVL.

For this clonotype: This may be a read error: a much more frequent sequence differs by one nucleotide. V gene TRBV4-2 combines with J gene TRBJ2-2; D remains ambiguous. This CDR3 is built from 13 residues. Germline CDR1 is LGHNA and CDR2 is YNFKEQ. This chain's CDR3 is CASIQDDTGELFF. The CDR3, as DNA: TGTGCCAGCATCCAAGATGACACCGGGGAGCTGTTTTTT.

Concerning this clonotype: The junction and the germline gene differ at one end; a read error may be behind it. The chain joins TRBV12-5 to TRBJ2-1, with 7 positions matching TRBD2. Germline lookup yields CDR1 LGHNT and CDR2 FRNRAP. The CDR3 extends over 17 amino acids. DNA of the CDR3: TGTGTTAGTGGTTTGGCAGTCGGGGGAGGGCCCCCCAACGAGCAGTTCTTC. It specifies CVSGLAVGGGPPNEQFF.

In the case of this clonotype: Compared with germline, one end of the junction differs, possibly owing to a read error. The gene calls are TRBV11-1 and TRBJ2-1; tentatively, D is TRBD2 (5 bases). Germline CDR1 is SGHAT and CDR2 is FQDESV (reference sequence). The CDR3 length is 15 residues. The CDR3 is CVSSDSSSSFNEQFF. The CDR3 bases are TGTGTCAGTAGCGACTCTAGCTCATCCTTCAATGAGCAGTTCTTC. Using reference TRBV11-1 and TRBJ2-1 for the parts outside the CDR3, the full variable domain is EAEVAQSPRYKITEKSQAVAFWCDPISGHATLYWYRQILGQGPELLVQFQDESVVDDSQLPKDRFSAERLKGVDSTLKIQPAELGDSAMYLCVSSDSSSSFNEQFFGPGTRLTVL.

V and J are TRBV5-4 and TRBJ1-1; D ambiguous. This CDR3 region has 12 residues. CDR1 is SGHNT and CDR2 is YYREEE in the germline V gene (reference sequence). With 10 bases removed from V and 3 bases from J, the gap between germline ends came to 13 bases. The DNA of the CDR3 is TGTGCCGCCGGGCGGGGATACACTGAAGCTTTCTTT. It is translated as CAAGRGYTEAFF.

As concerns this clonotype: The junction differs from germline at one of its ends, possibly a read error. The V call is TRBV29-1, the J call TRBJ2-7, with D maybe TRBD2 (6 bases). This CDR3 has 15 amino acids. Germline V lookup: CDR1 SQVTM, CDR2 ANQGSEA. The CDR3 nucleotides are TGCAGCGTTGAAGATCCGCGGGGCCCCTGGAGGGAGCATCACTTC. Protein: CSVEDPRGPWREHHF.

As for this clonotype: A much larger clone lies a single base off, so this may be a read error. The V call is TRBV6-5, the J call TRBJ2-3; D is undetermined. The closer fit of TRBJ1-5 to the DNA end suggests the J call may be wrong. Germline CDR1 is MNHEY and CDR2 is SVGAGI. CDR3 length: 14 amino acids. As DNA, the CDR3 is TGTGCCAGCAGACTCGGACTAGCGGGAGGTACGCAGCATTTT. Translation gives CASRLGLAGGTQHF.

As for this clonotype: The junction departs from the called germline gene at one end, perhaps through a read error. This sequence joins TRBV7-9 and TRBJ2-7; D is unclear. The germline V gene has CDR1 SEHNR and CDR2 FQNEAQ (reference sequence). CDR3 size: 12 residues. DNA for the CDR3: TGTGCCAGCAGCTTAGAGACGGACGAGGAGTACTTC. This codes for CASSLETDEEYF.

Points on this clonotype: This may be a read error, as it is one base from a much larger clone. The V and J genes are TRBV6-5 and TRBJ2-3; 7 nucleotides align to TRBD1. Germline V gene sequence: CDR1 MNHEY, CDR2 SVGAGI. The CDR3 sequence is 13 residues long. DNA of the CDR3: TGTGCCAACAGTAGACAGGGTCCAGATACGCAGTATTTT. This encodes CANSRQGPDTQYF.

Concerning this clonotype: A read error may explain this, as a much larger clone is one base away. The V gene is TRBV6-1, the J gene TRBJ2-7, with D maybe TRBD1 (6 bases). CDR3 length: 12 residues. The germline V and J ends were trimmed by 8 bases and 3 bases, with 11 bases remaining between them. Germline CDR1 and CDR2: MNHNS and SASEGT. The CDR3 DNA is TGTGCCAGCCCTACAGGGCACTACGAGCAGTACTTC. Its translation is CASPTGHYEQYF.

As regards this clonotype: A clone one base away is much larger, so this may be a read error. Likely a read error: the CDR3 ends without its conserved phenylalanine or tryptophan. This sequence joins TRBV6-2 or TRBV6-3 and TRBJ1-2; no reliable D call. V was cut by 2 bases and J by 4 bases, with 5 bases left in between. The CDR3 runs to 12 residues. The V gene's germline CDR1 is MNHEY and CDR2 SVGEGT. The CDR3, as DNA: TGTGCCAGCAGTTACGAGTCCTATGGCTACACCTCC. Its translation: CASSYESYGYTS.

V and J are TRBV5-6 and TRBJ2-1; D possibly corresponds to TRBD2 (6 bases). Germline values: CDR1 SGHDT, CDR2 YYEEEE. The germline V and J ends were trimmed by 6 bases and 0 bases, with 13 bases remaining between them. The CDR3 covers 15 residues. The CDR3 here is CASIKSGVSYNEQFF. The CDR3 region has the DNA TGTGCCAGCATCAAATCGGGAGTCTCCTACAATGAGCAGTTCTTC.

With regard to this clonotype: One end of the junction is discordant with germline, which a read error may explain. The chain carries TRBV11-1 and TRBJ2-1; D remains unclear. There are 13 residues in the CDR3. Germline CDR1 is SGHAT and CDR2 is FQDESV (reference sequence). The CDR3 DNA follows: TGTGTCAGCAGTACACCGTACTACAATGAGCAGTTCTTC. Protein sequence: CVSSTPYYNEQFF.

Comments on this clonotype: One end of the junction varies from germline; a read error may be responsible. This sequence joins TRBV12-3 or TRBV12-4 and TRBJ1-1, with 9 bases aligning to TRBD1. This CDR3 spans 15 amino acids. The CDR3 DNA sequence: TGTGCCGGCAGTATGACCCGGGACAGGGTCCCTGAAGCTTTCTTT. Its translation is CAGSMTRDRVPEAFF.

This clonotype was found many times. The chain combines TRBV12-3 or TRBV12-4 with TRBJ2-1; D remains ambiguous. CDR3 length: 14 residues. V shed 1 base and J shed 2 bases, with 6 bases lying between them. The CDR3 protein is CASSLGIAYNEQFF. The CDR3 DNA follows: TGTGCCAGCAGTTTAGGGATCGCCTACAATGAGCAGTTCTTC.

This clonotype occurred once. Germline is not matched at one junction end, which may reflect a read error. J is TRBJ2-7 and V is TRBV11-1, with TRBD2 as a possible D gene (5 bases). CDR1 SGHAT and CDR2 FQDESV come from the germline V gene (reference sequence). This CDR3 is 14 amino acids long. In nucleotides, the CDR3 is TGTGCCATCAGCTTAACTAGTGGGAGCTACGAGCGTTACTTC. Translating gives CAISLTSGSYERYF.

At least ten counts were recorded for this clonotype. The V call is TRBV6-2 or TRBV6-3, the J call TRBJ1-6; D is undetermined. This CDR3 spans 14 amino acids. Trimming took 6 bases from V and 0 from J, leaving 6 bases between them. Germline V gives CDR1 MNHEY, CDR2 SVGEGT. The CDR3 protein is CASSWGSYNSPLHF. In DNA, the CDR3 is TGTGCCAGCAGCTGGGGCTCCTATAATTCACCCCTCCACTTT.

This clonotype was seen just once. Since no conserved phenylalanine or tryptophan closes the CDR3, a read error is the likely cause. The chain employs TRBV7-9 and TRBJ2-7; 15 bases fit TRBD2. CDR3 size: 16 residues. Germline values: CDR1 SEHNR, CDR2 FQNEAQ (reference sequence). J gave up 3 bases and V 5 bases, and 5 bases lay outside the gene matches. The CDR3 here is CASSGLAGGPFYEQYL. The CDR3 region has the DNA TGTGCCAGCAGCGGACTAGCGGGAGGGCCATTCTACGAGCAGTACCTC.

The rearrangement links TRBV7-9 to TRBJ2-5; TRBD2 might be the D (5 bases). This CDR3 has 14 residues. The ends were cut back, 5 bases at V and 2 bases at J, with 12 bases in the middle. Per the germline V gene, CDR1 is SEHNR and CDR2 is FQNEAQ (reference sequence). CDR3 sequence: CASSHIPGQETQYF. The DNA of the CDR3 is TGTGCCAGCAGCCACATACCGGGACAAGAGACCCAGTACTTC.

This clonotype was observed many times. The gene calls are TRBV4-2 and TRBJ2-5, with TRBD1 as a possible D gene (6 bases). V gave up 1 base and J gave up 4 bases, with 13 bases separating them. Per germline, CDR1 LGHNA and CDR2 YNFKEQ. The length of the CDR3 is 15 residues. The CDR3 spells CASSQGTDVLETQYF. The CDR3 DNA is TGTGCCAGCAGCCAAGGGACAGACGTCCTAGAGACCCAGTACTTC.

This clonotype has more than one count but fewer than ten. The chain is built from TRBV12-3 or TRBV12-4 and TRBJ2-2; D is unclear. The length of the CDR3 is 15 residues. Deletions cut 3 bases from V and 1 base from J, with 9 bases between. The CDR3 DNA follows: TGTGCCAGCAGTTTTGACCGGAGGAACACCGGGGAGCTGTTTTTT. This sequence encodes CASSFDRRNTGELFF.

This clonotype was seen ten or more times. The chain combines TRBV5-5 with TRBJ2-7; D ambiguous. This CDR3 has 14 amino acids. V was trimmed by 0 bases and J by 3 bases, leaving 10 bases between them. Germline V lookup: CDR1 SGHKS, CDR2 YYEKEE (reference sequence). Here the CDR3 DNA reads TGTGCCAGCAGCTTGGGTCACCTTCTCTACGAGCAGTACTTC. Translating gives CASSLGHLLYEQYF.

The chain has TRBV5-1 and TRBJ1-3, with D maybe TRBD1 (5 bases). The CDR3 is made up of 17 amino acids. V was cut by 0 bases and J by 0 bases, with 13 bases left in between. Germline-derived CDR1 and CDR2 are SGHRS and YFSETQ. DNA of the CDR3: TGCGCCAGCAGCTTGGTTGGGACTCAGAGCTCTGGAAACACCATATATTTT. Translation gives CASSLVGTQSSGNTIYF.

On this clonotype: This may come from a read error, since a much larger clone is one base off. The CDR3 sequence: CASSQDLGLSYNEQSF. DNA of the CDR3: TGCGCCAGCAGCCAAGATCTGGGACTAAGTTACAATGAGCAGTCCTTC. The V and J genes are TRBV4-3 and TRBJ2-1; 7 positions agree with TRBD2. The CDR3 extends over 16 amino acids. Germline V gives CDR1 LGHNA, CDR2 YSLEER.

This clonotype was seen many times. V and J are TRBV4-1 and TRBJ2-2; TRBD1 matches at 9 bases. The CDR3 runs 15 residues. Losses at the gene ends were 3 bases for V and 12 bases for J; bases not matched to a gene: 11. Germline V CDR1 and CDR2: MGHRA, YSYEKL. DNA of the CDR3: TGCGCCAGCAGCCAGGTGGCGGGACAGGGAGTGCAGCTGTTTTTT. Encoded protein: CASSQVAGQGVQLFF.

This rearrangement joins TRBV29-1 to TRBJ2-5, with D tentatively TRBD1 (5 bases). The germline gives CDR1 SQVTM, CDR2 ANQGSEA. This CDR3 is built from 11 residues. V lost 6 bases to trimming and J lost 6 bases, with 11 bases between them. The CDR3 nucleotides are TGCAGCGTGGGGCCGATGAAGACCCAGTACTTC. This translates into CSVGPMKTQYF.

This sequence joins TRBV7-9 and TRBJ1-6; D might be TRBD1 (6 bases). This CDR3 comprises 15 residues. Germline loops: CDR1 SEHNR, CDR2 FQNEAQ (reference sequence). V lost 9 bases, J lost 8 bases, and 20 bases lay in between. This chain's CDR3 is CASSPMSGEYSPLHF. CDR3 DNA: TGTGCCAGTAGCCCTATGTCAGGGGAATATTCACCCCTCCACTTT.

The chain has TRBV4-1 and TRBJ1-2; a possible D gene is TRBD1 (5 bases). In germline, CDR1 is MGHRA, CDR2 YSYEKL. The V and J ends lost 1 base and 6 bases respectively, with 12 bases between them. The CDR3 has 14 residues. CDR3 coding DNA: TGCGCCAGCAGCCAAGGGGGGGGGGTGGATGGCTACACCTTC. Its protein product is CASSQGGGVDGYTF.

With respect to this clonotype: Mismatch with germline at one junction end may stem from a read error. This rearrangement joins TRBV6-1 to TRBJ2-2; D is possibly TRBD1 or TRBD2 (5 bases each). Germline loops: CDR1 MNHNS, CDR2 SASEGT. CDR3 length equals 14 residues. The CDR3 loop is CASRADRGAGEPFF. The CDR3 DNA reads TGTGCCAGCAGGGCCGATAGGGGCGCCGGGGAGCCGTTTTTT.